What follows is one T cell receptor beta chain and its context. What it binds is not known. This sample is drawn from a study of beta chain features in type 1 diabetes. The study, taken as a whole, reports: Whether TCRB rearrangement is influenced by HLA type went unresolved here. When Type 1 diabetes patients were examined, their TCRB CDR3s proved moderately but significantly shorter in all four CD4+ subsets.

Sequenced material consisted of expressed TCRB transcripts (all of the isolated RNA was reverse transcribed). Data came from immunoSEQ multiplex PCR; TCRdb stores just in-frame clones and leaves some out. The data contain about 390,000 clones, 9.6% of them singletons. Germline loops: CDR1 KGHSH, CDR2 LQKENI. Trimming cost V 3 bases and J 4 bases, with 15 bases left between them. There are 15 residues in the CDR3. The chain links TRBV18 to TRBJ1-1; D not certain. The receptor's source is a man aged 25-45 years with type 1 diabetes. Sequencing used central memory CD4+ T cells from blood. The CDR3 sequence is CASSPSPDLLTEAFF. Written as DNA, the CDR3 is TGTGCCAGCTCACCTTCCCCCGACCTTCTCACTGAAGCTTTCTTT.